Below are 30 T cell receptor beta chains sequenced from a single sample in a study of T cells after yellow fever vaccination (dated by TCRdb to the late 2010s). The treatment or condition label on this specimen signifies: live attenuated yellow fever vaccine strain. Libraries were built with 5' RACE. The sequencer listed for this sample is Illumina HiSeq 2500. TCRdb's own reprocessing of the public reads used fastp at Q25 and MiXCR and kept productive beta chains. Here each entry gathers all rows of one CDR3 protein and keeps the most common genes and DNA. This sample has about 630,000 distinct CDR3 sequences in its table, and 9% to 15% of those were observed once. The ten largest clones add up to around 14% of the sample. Sequencing was performed on PBMCs, taken on the day of the yellow fever booster vaccination. All receptors come from a young man who received the YFV17D yellow fever vaccine.

This clonotype came up a few times. The rearrangement joins TRBV10-3 to TRBJ1-1; D remains ambiguous. The CDR3 has 12 residues. Germline V CDR1 and CDR2: ENHRY, SYGVKD. V was shortened by 1 base and J by 7 bases, with 7 bases between the two germline ends. The CDR3 protein is CAISEYQLEAFF. CDR3 DNA: TGTGCCATCAGTGAGTACCAACTTGAAGCTTTCTTT.

This clonotype was found a few times. This chain connects TRBV9 to TRBJ2-3; perhaps TRBD2 as D (6 bases). V lost 1 base, J lost 4 bases, and 19 bases lay in between. CDR3 length equals 17 residues. Germline V gene sequence: CDR1 SGDLS, CDR2 YYNGEE. The DNA of the CDR3 is TGTGCCAGCAGCGTATACGGGGTAGCGGAGCCACCAGATACGCAGTATTTT. The encoded protein is CASSVYGVAEPPDTQYF. Supplemented by reference TRBV9 and TRBJ2-3, the full variable domain reads DSGVTQTPKHLITATGQRVTLRCSPRSGDLSVYWYQQSLDQGLQFLIQYYNGEERAKGNILERFSAQQFPDLHSELNLSSLELGDSALYFCASSVYGVAEPPDTQYFGPGTRLTVL.

This clonotype was counted a few times. V is TRBV29-1 and J is TRBJ2-2, with TRBD1 matching over 9 bases. V lost 4 bases to trimming and J lost 2 bases; unmatched junction nucleotides: 2. The CDR3 spans 14 residues. The germline V gene has CDR1 SQVTM and CDR2 ANQGSEA. The CDR3 here is CSVGQGVNTGELFF. CDR3 in DNA: TGCAGCGTTGGACAGGGGGTAAACACCGGGGAGCTGTTTTTT.

The genes are TRBV12-3 or TRBV12-4 and TRBJ2-3; 11 bases align to TRBD1. The CDR3 is 16 amino acids. Trimming removed 4 bases from V and 6 bases from J; junction bases left unmatched: 9. The chain's CDR3 is CASSCHRDRGLDTQYF. CDR3 DNA sequence: TGTGCCAGCAGTTGCCACCGGGACAGGGGGTTGGATACGCAGTATTTT.

The chain carries TRBV5-1 and TRBJ1-1; 7 bases map to TRBD1. The J segment lost 4 bases and the V segment lost 4 bases, leaving 7 bases of the junction unmatched. The CDR3 covers 14 residues. Germline CDR1 SGHRS, CDR2 YFSETQ. CDR3 in DNA: TGCGCCAGCAGCCCCAGGACAGGAGCCACTGAAGCTTTCTTT. Protein sequence: CASSPRTGATEAFF.

This clonotype was counted between two and nine times. The V and J genes are TRBV11-2 and TRBJ1-1; 9 bases are shared with TRBD1. Trimming cost V 5 bases and J 4 bases; bases outside gene matches: 2. From germline, CDR1 is SGHAT and CDR2 FQNNGV. This CDR3 spans 13 amino acids. CDR3 residues: CASSGQGTTEAFF. The CDR3 nucleotides are TGTGCCAGCAGCGGACAGGGGACCACTGAAGCTTTCTTT.

V gene TRBV5-1 combines with J gene TRBJ2-5; 14 positions match TRBD2. The CDR3 contains 16 residues. Unmatched junction bases numbered 5, after V lost 2 bases and J lost 5 bases. In germline, CDR1 is SGHRS, CDR2 YFSETQ. CDR3 in amino acids: CASSFGLAGGWETQYF. The DNA of the CDR3 is TGCGCCAGCAGCTTCGGACTAGCGGGAGGTTGGGAGACCCAGTACTTC.

This clonotype was recorded a few times. The chain links TRBV27 to TRBJ1-2; D not resolved. The length of the CDR3 is 13 residues. V was shortened by 7 bases and J by 5 bases, with 14 bases between the two germline ends. The V gene's germline CDR1 is MNHEY and CDR2 SMNVEV (reference sequence). CDR3 protein: CASKRAGAYGYTF. The CDR3 DNA reads as TGTGCCAGCAAGAGGGCGGGCGCTTATGGCTACACCTTC.

This clonotype was observed at least ten times. The chain links TRBV7-2 to TRBJ1-3; no clear D gene. This CDR3 contains 17 residues. The germline V gene encodes CDR1 SGHTA and CDR2 FQGNSA. V lost 2 bases to trimming and J lost 0 bases, with 14 bases between them. The chain's CDR3 is CASSLFQQSLSGNTIYF. DNA of the CDR3: TGTGCCAGCAGCTTATTTCAACAGTCCCTCTCTGGAAACACCATATATTTT.

V gene TRBV25-1 combines with J gene TRBJ1-3; D is unresolved. Germline V gene sequence: CDR1 MGHDK, CDR2 SYGVNS. The CDR3 covers 14 residues. Trimming removed 6 bases from V and 0 bases from J, with 9 bases in between. As DNA, the CDR3 is TGTGCCAGCAGCCTACATAACTCTGGAAACACCATATATTTT. It translates to CASSLHNSGNTIYF.

CDR3 DNA: TGTGCCAGCAGCGGGGGACTAGCGGGAGTTGAGCAGTTCTTC. Translated: CASSGGLAGVEQFF. This rearrangement joins TRBV9 to TRBJ2-1; 14 positions match TRBD2. CDR1 is SGDLS, CDR2 YYNGEE, per germline. This CDR3 has 14 amino acids. V trimming: 3 bases; J trimming: 9 bases; junction bases outside the gene matches: 2.

This rearrangement joins TRBV3-1 to TRBJ1-1, with 7 bases that match TRBD1. Trimming at V came to 6 bases and at J to 7 bases, leaving 8 bases not matched to a gene. Germline lookup yields CDR1 LGHDT and CDR2 YNNKEL (reference sequence). The CDR3 totals 13 residues. This chain's CDR3 is CASRRTDRVEAFF. CDR3 sequence (DNA): TGTGCCAGCAGACGTACAGACAGGGTTGAAGCTTTCTTT.

This clonotype was counted many times. The chain carries TRBV7-3 and TRBJ1-3; D is uncertain. CDR3 length: 12 residues. CDR1 and CDR2 (germline): SGHTA, FQGTGA. Trimming pared 8 bases from V and 2 bases from J, leaving 7 bases between. The CDR3 loop reads CASSEAGNTIYF. CDR3 DNA sequence: TGTGCCAGCTCAGAGGCTGGAAACACCATATATTTT.

The chain recombines TRBV12-3 or TRBV12-4 with TRBJ1-2; a weak D match, TRBD1 (6 bases). The ends were cut back, 4 bases at V and 4 bases at J, with 13 bases in the middle. This CDR3 comprises 14 residues. CDR3 coding DNA: TGTGCCAGCAGTTCCTCAGGGGTAGGCTATGGCTACACCTTC. Translating gives CASSSSGVGYGYTF.

This clonotype was detected a few times. The genes are TRBV5-6 and TRBJ2-5; no clear D. Germline CDR1 SGHDT, CDR2 YYEEEE. Trimming pared 5 bases from V and 0 bases from J, leaving 8 bases between. This CDR3 is built from 13 residues. The CDR3 is CASRERYQETQYF. For the CDR3, the DNA is TGTGCCAGCAGGGAACGGTACCAAGAGACCCAGTACTTC.

The table lists this clonotype with a few counts. Compared with germline, one end of the junction differs, possibly owing to a read error. The chain carries TRBV9 and TRBJ2-1; 11 bases map to TRBD2. Germline CDR1 is SGDLS and CDR2 is YYNGEE. The CDR3 totals 15 residues. CDR3 sequence: CASSRSGRAYDEQFF. Here the CDR3 DNA reads TGTGCCAGCAGCCGTAGCGGGAGGGCCTACGATGAGCAGTTCTTC.

CDR3 sequence: CASSYPDITDTQYF. The CDR3 DNA follows: TGTGCCAGCAGTTACCCCGATATCACAGATACGCAGTATTTT. The gene calls are TRBV6-5 and TRBJ2-3; D gene uncertain. There are 14 residues in the CDR3. Trimming cost V 2 bases and J 2 bases, with 8 bases left between them. The germline gives CDR1 MNHEY, CDR2 SVGAGI.

V usage is TRBV7-9 and J usage is TRBJ2-1; a possible D gene is TRBD2 (6 bases). The CDR3 is 11 residues long. CDR1 and CDR2 from the germline V gene are SEHNR and FQNEAQ (reference sequence). V gave up 9 bases and J gave up 5 bases, with 8 bases separating them. The CDR3 loop is CASERDNEQFF. The CDR3 DNA follows: TGTGCCAGTGAGCGGGACAATGAGCAGTTCTTC.

This chain uses TRBV24-1 with TRBJ2-1; perhaps TRBD2 as D (6 bases). The V end was cut by 3 bases, the J end by 5 bases, with 16 bases between. This CDR3 has 16 amino acids. Per the germline V gene, CDR1 is KGHDR and CDR2 is SFDVKD. In DNA, the CDR3 is TGTGCCACCAGTGATCCCGGGCTAGCGCCTGACAATGAGCAGTTCTTC. Translated: CATSDPGLAPDNEQFF.

In regard to this clonotype: The junction differs from germline at one of its ends, possibly a read error. The chain links TRBV5-1 to TRBJ2-3, with 11 positions matching TRBD1. CDR1 and CDR2 (germline): SGHRS, YFSETQ. The CDR3 consists of 16 residues. CDR3 in DNA: TGCGCCAGCAGCCTCCCCGGGACAGGGGGGTTAGATATGCAGTATTTT. This gives the protein CASSLPGTGGLDMQYF.

The rearrangement links TRBV14 to TRBJ2-3, with 8 bases lining up with TRBD2. This CDR3 comprises 16 residues. Trimming took 5 bases from V and 6 from J; bases not matched to a gene: 13. Looked up from germline, CDR1 is SGHDN and CDR2 is FVKESK. The CDR3: CASSYTSGRTSDTQYF. CDR3 bases: TGTGCCAGCAGCTATACTAGCGGTCGGACTTCGGATACGCAGTATTTT.

A few counts support this clonotype. Written as DNA, the CDR3 is TGTGCCAGCAAACAGGGTCGTCAAGAGACCCAGTACTTC. This encodes CASKQGRQETQYF. The gene calls are TRBV5-6 and TRBJ2-5, with TRBD1 as a possible D gene (6 bases). This CDR3 contains 13 residues. The ends were cut back, 6 bases at V and 2 bases at J, with 11 bases in the middle. Germline lookup yields CDR1 SGHDT and CDR2 YYEEEE.

The rearrangement links TRBV27 to TRBJ2-1; D is unclear. Germline CDR1 reads MNHEY; CDR2 reads SMNVEV (reference sequence). The CDR3 loop spans 13 amino acids. V was pared by 5 bases and J by 8 bases, with 13 bases between. Written as DNA, the CDR3 is TGTGCCAGCAGTCCCTCCTGGGGTCATGAGCAGTTCTTC. Residues: CASSPSWGHEQFF.

This clonotype turned up a few times. The chain couples TRBV29-1 to TRBJ2-3; 13 bases are shared with TRBD2. Germline lookup yields CDR1 SQVTM and CDR2 ANQGSEA. The CDR3 has 15 residues. The V and J ends lost 6 bases and 0 bases, in that order; junction bases with no gene match: 3. The CDR3 DNA follows: TGCAGCGTCGGACTAGCGGGAGTCAGCACAGATACGCAGTATTTT. Translating it yields CSVGLAGVSTDTQYF.

The rearrangement joins TRBV20-1 to TRBJ1-5; 7 bases agree with TRBD1. This CDR3 contains 12 residues. J lost 4 bases, V lost 6 bases, and 3 bases had no gene match. Germline V gene sequence: CDR1 DFQATT, CDR2 SNEGSKA (reference sequence). The CDR3 sequence is CSAGQINQPQHF. DNA of the CDR3: TGCAGTGCGGGACAGATAAATCAGCCCCAGCATTTT.

This clonotype was detected a few times. The conserved final phenylalanine or tryptophan is absent from the CDR3, which likely points to a read error. The limits of the CDR3 on the DNA are not certain, so only TCRdb's listed CDR3 is given. J is TRBJ2-1 and V is TRBV21-1; the table's D gene call, TRBD2, was not cross checked with the DNA. TRBV21-1 constitutes a pseudogene. With termini counted, the CDR3 has 17 amino acids. The CDR3: CASSSDFRGPVRGPSGA.

A few counts support this clonotype. The chain joins TRBV27 to TRBJ2-3; D may be TRBD2 (6 bases). Germline V gene data show CDR1 as MNHEY and CDR2 as SMNVEV (reference sequence). V lost 2 bases, J lost 5 bases, and 11 bases lay in between. This CDR3 is built from 14 residues. The DNA of the CDR3 is TGTGCCAGCAGTTTACGGCTAGCGCAAGATACGCAGTATTTT. As protein: CASSLRLAQDTQYF.

The rearrangement joins TRBV13 to TRBJ2-5; the D gene is possibly TRBD1 (5 bases). Germline assignment: CDR1 PRHDT and CDR2 FYEKMQ (reference sequence). Trimming pared 6 bases from V and 1 base from J, leaving 15 bases between. This CDR3 has 15 amino acids. CDR3 residues: CASSSEQGFQETQYF. The CDR3 coding sequence is TGTGCCAGCAGTTCTGAGCAGGGATTCCAAGAGACCCAGTACTTC.

This chain uses TRBV4-3 with TRBJ2-6; D remains unclear. CDR3 length: 17 amino acids. From germline, CDR1 is LGHNA and CDR2 YSLEER. V dropped 0 bases and J dropped 1 base, with 10 bases sitting between them. The CDR3 DNA is TGCGCCAGCAGCCAAGAGTCGGGCGGTTCTGGGGCCAACGTCCTGACTTTC. It is translated as CASSQESGGSGANVLTF.

There are a few counts of this clonotype. The V and J genes are TRBV6-1 and TRBJ2-7; D possibly corresponds to TRBD2 (6 bases). V was clipped by 8 bases and J by 2 bases, with 13 bases between them. Germline CDR1 reads MNHNS; CDR2 reads SASEGT. This CDR3 contains 13 residues. CDR3 loop: CASRSGPTYEQYF. The CDR3 DNA follows: TGTGCCAGCCGTAGCGGACCAACCTACGAGCAGTACTTC.